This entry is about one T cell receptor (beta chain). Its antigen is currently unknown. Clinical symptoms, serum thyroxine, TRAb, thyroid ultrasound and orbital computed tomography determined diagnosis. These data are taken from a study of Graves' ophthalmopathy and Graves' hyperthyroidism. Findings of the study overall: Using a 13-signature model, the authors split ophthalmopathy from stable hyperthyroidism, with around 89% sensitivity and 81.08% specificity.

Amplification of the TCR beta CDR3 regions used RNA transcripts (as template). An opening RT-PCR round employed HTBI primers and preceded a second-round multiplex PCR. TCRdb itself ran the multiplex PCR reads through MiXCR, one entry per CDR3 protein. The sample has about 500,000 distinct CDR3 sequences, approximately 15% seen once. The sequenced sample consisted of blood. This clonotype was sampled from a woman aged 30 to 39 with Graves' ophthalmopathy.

The CDR3 spells CASSHIVDTNYQETQYF. The CDR3 DNA follows: TGTGCCAGCAGCCATATCGTTGACACCAATTACCAAGAGACCCAGTACTTC. The chain uses TRBV11-1 and TRBJ2-5, with unresolved D. V was clipped by 5 bases and J by 0 bases, with 19 bases between them. Germline V gene lookup returns CDR1 SGHAT and CDR2 FQDESV (reference sequence). CDR3 length equals 17 residues.